This T cell receptor (beta chain) derives from a study of blood T cells in healthy people across ages. Across the whole study: Template-switching capture recovered about one barcoded beta molecule per two T cells.

A J-beta primer mix and a sample-barcoded 5' primer were used in a second PCR of roughly 6 to 12 cycles. TCRdb ran MiXCR on the 5' RACE reads and lists one entry per CDR3 protein. The data hold around 690,000 distinct CDR3 sequences, with approximately 50% observed a single time. Isolating PBMCs gave at least 6 million of these cells per sample. Total RNA was extracted at no less than 5 micrograms per sample. Comment on this clonotype: Its target is not known.

Study-wide results and caveats: Long-lived donors carried more naive CD4+ cells and greater diversity than aged donors.

Germline CDR1 and CDR2: DFQATT and SNEGSKA (reference sequence). The CDR3 covers 16 residues. Sequenced input: blood. The source of this sequence is a man in his 60s in good health. The chain has TRBV20-1 and TRBJ2-4; TRBD1 matches 9 bases. The J call could be wrong; TRBJ2-7 is a better fit for the DNA end. CDR3 nucleotides: TGCAGTGCTAGAGCAACAACAGGGGGCAGGGTGTACGAGCAGTACTTC. The encoded protein is CSARATTGGRVYEQYF.